This entry lists 23 T cell receptor beta chains sequenced from one sample in a study of sequential checkpoint blockade in melanoma. Here immunoSEQ multiplex PCR was the method, and the copy in TCRdb shows in-frame clones only, minus some. The profile shows 25,000 to 30,000 clones, 77% of them singletons. Specified treatment: randomized to nivolumab then ipilimumab (arm A) or the reverse (arm B). This specimen consisted of CD8+ T cells sorted from blood (inferred from file names), obtained from a patient given nivolumab and ipilimumab in sequence. The receptors originated from a human donor with melanoma.

The CDR3 DNA is TGCGCCAGCAGCTTGGCATGGACTAGCCGGCAAGAGACCCAGTACTTC. Encoded protein: CASSLAWTSRQETQYF. The J gene is TRBJ2-5, the V gene TRBV5-1; 8 bases agree with TRBD2. Germline CDR1 reads SGHRS; CDR2 reads YFSETQ. This CDR3 has 16 amino acids. V shed 0 bases and J 2 bases; nucleotides not matched to a gene: 6.

This clone was recorded a few times. This chain links TRBV11-3 with TRBJ2-3; TRBD2 might be the D (6 bases). Germline loops: CDR1 SGHNT, CDR2 YENEEA. The CDR3 totals 15 residues. Trimming shortened V by 1 base and J by 4 bases, and 12 bases separated the two germline ends. The CDR3 nucleotides are TGTGCCAGCAGCTTAGGGACGGGGGAGGCAGATACGCAGTATTTT. Protein product: CASSLGTGEADTQYF.

This chain joins TRBV4-1 and TRBJ2-7; TRBD2 matches 7 bases. Germline V gene data show CDR1 as MGHRA and CDR2 as YSYEKL. The CDR3 has 15 amino acids. Trimming cost V 4 bases and J 3 bases; bases outside gene matches: 9. CDR3 residues: CASSPSGDGFYEQYF. In DNA, the CDR3 is TGCGCCAGCAGCCCGAGCGGGGACGGATTCTACGAGCAGTACTTC.

The gene calls are TRBV11-2 and TRBJ1-4; D unclear. This CDR3 is built from 11 residues. Germline lookup yields CDR1 SGHAT and CDR2 FQNNGV. The V gene lost 5 bases and the J gene lost 4 bases, with 2 bases spanning the gap. The DNA of the CDR3 is TGTGCCAGCAGCCTTAATGAAAAACTGTTTTTT. Protein sequence: CASSLNEKLFF.

This chain links TRBV9 with TRBJ2-3; D remains unclear. V lost 2 bases to trimming and J lost 2 bases, with 6 bases between them. This CDR3 contains 13 residues. Germline assignment: CDR1 SGDLS and CDR2 YYNGEE. This CDR3 is CASSVSDTDTQYF. The CDR3 DNA reads TGTGCCAGCAGCGTCAGCGACACAGATACGCAGTATTTT.

The chain uses TRBV29-1 and TRBJ2-1; TRBD2 matches at 11 bases. The germline V gene has CDR1 SQVTM and CDR2 ANQGSEA. The length of the CDR3 is 13 residues. J gave up 7 bases and V 7 bases, and 6 bases lay outside the gene matches. CDR3 sequence (DNA): TGCAGCGCAATAGCGGGGGGGCCAAATGAGCAGTTCTTC. Amino acid sequence: CSAIAGGPNEQFF.

The rearrangement joins TRBV27 to TRBJ1-1, with TRBD1 as a possible D gene (6 bases). CDR1 and CDR2 (germline): MNHEY, SMNVEV (reference sequence). V was trimmed by 5 bases and J by 1 base, leaving 8 bases between them. CDR3 size: 13 residues. The CDR3 nucleotides read TGTGCCAGCAGTCCGACAGGGAACACTGAAGCTTTCTTT. This sequence encodes CASSPTGNTEAFF.

The chain employs TRBV5-4 and TRBJ1-1; weak D call: TRBD1 (5 bases). V lost 5 bases and J 6 bases, leaving 11 bases between the germline ends. Germline V lookup: CDR1 SGHNT, CDR2 YYREEE (reference sequence). The CDR3 runs to 12 residues. The CDR3 nucleotides are TGTGCCAGCAGAGGGGACTCCCCTGAAGCTTTCTTT. Its translation: CASRGDSPEAFF.

On this clone itself: At one boundary the junction diverges from the germline segment, which might be a read error. The chain uses TRBV4-1 and TRBJ2-7; 7 positions match TRBD1. Per the germline V gene, CDR1 is MGHRA and CDR2 is YSYEKL. This CDR3 is 15 amino acids long. The CDR3 spells CASNQQPGQTYEQYF. CDR3 in DNA: TGCGCCAGCAACCAACAACCGGGACAGACCTACGAGCAGTACTTC.

The chain is built from TRBV28 and TRBJ1-4, with D maybe TRBD1 (5 bases). Germline loops: CDR1 MDHEN, CDR2 SYDVKM. V dropped 2 bases and J dropped 3 bases, with 16 bases sitting between them. The CDR3 sequence is 17 residues long. DNA of the CDR3: TGTGCCAGCAGTTTAGTAGGTGGTGGGGCAGCTAATGAAAAACTGTTTTTT. Protein: CASSLVGGGAANEKLFF.

This chain connects TRBV7-9 to TRBJ2-2; a weak D match, TRBD1 (5 bases). V was cut by 3 bases and J by 8 bases, with 10 bases left in between. CDR1 SEHNR and CDR2 FQNEAQ come from the germline V gene (reference sequence). The CDR3 has 13 amino acids. The CDR3 region has the DNA TGTGCCAGCAGCTTCTCAGGGTCGGGGGAGCTGTTTTTT. It specifies CASSFSGSGELFF.

The chain recombines TRBV7-8 with TRBJ1-1, with D maybe TRBD1 (5 bases). V dropped 2 bases and J dropped 7 bases, with 11 bases sitting between them. Germline loops: CDR1 SGHVS, CDR2 FQNEAQ. The CDR3 has 13 amino acids. The CDR3 region has the DNA TGTGCCAGCAGCTTAAGTCCCAGGGATGAAGCTTTCTTT. Its protein product is CASSLSPRDEAFF. The full variable domain, its missing parts supplied by reference TRBV7-8 and TRBJ1-1, is GAGVSQSPRYKVAKRGQDVALRCDPISGHVSLFWYQQALGQGPEFLTYFQNEAQLDKSGLPSDRFFAERPEGSVSTLKIQRTQQEDSAVYLCASSLSPRDEAFFGQGTRLTVV.

This clone was counted once. The V call is TRBV9, the J call TRBJ2-3; TRBD1 aligns across 7 bases. With 4 bases clipped from V and 0 bases from J, the junction kept 5 bases outside the gene matches. The CDR3 totals 15 residues. Germline CDR1 and CDR2: SGDLS and YYNGEE. The CDR3 loop is CASSRGQQSTDTQYF. The CDR3 region has the DNA TGTGCCAGCAGCAGGGGGCAACAGAGCACAGATACGCAGTATTTT.

This chain joins TRBV4-1 and TRBJ1-6, with D unclear. Germline V gives CDR1 MGHRA, CDR2 YSYEKL. The CDR3 is made up of 15 amino acids. V was clipped by 1 base and J by 5 bases, with 9 bases between them. CDR3 in amino acids: CASSQGSPDNSPLHF. CDR3 nucleotides: TGCGCCAGCAGCCAAGGCTCGCCAGATAATTCACCCCTCCACTTT.

The gene calls are TRBV10-3 and TRBJ2-3, with a possible D match to TRBD2 (6 bases). Trimming left V 1 base short and J 6 bases short, with 11 bases between. This CDR3 is 14 amino acids long. Germline V CDR1 and CDR2: ENHRY, SYGVKD. This CDR3 reads CAISELSRGDTQYF. The CDR3 coding sequence is TGTGCCATCAGTGAGTTGAGCCGGGGGGATACGCAGTATTTT.

The chain combines TRBV2 with TRBJ1-1; tentatively, D is TRBD1 (6 bases). Germline V CDR1 and CDR2: SNHLY, FYNNEI. The CDR3 runs to 15 residues. The germline V and J ends were trimmed by 5 bases and 7 bases, with 20 bases remaining between them. The CDR3 region is CASSYPPGQGFEAFF. CDR3 nucleotides: TGTGCCAGCAGTTACCCTCCCGGGCAGGGGTTTGAAGCTTTCTTT.

V and J are TRBV7-3 and TRBJ2-7; tentatively, D is TRBD2 (5 bases). The CDR3 spans 13 residues. CDR1 and CDR2 from the germline V gene are SGHTA and FQGTGA. V was cut by 4 bases and J by 3 bases, with 10 bases left in between. The CDR3 is CASSSGNNYEQYF. DNA for the CDR3: TGTGCCAGCAGCTCCGGGAACAACTACGAGCAGTACTTC.

The chain recombines TRBV7-3 with TRBJ2-5; TRBD2 is a possible D gene (5 bases). Trimming took off 5 bases at V and 7 bases at J, with 14 bases between the two ends. Germline loops: CDR1 SGHTA, CDR2 FQGTGA. The CDR3 loop spans 13 amino acids. The CDR3 DNA follows: TGTGCCAGCAGCGAGGACCCAAGCGGGACCCAGTACTTC. Protein sequence: CASSEDPSGTQYF.

The genes are TRBV6-5 and TRBJ2-3; TRBD2 might be the D (6 bases). The CDR3 covers 13 residues. Deletions cut 5 bases from V and 6 bases from J, with 12 bases between. The germline V gene encodes CDR1 MNHEY and CDR2 SVGAGI. CDR3 in amino acids: CASSRDLKDTQYF. In DNA, the CDR3 is TGTGCCAGCAGTCGGGACTTGAAGGATACGCAGTATTTT.

There are a few counts of this clone. The chain links TRBV6-1 to TRBJ2-1, with 8 bases fitting TRBD2. J gave up 9 bases and V 3 bases, and 7 bases lay outside the gene matches. Germline values: CDR1 MNHNS, CDR2 SASEGT. The CDR3 is 14 residues long. CDR3 sequence (DNA): TGTGCCAGCAGTGATTGGCGGGGGGAGGGTGAGCAGTTCTTC. Amino acid sequence: CASSDWRGEGEQFF.

The rearrangement joins TRBV6-1 to TRBJ1-3, with 9 bases that match TRBD1. Germline assignment: CDR1 MNHNS and CDR2 SASEGT. The trim removed 6 bases at V and 3 bases at J, leaving 6 bases unmatched. This CDR3 spans 15 amino acids. The CDR3 here is CASRLTGGFGNTIYF. The CDR3 coding sequence is TGTGCCAGCAGGTTGACAGGGGGTTTTGGAAACACCATATATTTT.

This clone was observed a single time. The chain is built from TRBV11-2 and TRBJ2-2; D not certain. Germline V lookup: CDR1 SGHAT, CDR2 FQNNGV. The CDR3 consists of 13 residues. The V and J ends lost 5 bases and 5 bases respectively, with 9 bases between them. CDR3 DNA: TGTGCCAGCAGCGACATGCAGACCGGGGAGCTGTTTTTT. Translation: CASSDMQTGELFF.

This clone was detected a few times. The chain links TRBV7-6 to TRBJ1-5; D is ambiguous. The CDR3 has 15 residues. Germline V lookup: CDR1 SGHVS, CDR2 FNYEAQ. Trimming removed 1 base from V and 0 bases from J, with 7 bases in between. The CDR3 loop is CASSLGPYSNQPQHF. In DNA form, the CDR3 reads TGTGCCAGCAGCTTAGGGCCGTATAGCAATCAGCCCCAGCATTTT.